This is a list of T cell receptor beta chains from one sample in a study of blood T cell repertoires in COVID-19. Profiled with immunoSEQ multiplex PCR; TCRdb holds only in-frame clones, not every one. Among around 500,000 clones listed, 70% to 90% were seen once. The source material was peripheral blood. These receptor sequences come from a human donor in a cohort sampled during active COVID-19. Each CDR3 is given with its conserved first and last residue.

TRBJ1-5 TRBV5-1 CASRLTGGDQPQHF
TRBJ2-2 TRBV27 CASSTSGHVNTGELFF
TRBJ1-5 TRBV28 CASFRSRGAQPQHF
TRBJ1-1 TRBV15 CATSRGQWQAFF
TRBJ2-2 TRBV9 CASSFYPSGNTGELFF
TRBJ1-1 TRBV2 CASAPRGQLNTEAFF
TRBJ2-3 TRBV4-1 CASSLPYGTSGSWVGSDTQYF
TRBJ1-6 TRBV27 CASSLSDRTNSPLHF
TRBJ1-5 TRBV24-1 CATSDYRGPQHF
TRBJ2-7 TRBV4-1 CASSHELAGPEQYF
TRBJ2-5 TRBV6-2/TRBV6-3 CASSRSSGSKETQYF
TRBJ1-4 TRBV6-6 CASTPRSGTNEKLFF
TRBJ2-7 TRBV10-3 CAIKTSGSYEQYF
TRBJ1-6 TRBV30 CAWSPGQGTKNSPLHF
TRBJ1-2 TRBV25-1 CASSESHRGRGYTF
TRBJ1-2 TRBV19 CASSIGGSLIYGYTF
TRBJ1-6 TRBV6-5 CASSFRGLTYNSPLHF
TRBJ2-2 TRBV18 CASSPGQAGGHNTGELFF
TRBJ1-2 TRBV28 CASSPLQGERWGYTF
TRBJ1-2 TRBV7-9 CASSLGQNNYGYTF
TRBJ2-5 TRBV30 CACQGGQGAGETQYF
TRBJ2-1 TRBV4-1 CASSKAGTSGYNEQFF
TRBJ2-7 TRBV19 CASSVVAGGPGEQYF
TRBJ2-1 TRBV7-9 CASSPSGSDGDEQFF
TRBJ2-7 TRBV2 CASSYRGLVNEQYF
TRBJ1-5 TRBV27 CASSLTGGSNQPQHF
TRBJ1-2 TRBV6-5 CASSYFRGSYGYTF
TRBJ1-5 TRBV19 CASSISPGGRQPQHF
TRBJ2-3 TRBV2 CASSMTRSTDTQYF
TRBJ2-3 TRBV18 CASLQGSDTDTQYF
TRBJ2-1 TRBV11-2 CASSPGGFTSEQFF
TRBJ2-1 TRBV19 CASSQLAGGYNEQFF
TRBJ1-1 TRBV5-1 CASSLAGDAAEAFF
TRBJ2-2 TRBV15 CATSRHFTGDTGELFF
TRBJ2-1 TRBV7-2 CASSLTLQGEHFF
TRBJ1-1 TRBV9 CASSVGRHTEAFF
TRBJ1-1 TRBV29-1 CSVGQGVNTEAFF
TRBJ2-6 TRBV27 CASSLEGAGRPGANVLTF
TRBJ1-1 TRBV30 CAWGELNTEAFF
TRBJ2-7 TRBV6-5 CASRGTQSSYEQYF
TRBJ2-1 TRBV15 CATSRELAREQFF
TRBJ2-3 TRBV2 CASSWTSGYTDTQYF
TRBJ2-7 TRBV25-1 CASSEFGTGNSYEQYF